The TCR beta chain described here comes from a study of T cell repertoires in cytomegalovirus infection. About the study: Public signatures in TCR beta pointed to CMV infection and matching HLA type.

From the reads, TCRdb called clonotypes with MiXCR, one entry per CDR3 protein. The sample carries almost 500,000 distinct CDR3 sequences, about 11% recorded once. Study results and limitations: In two of eight donors, the top clonotype was HLA-C-restricted CMV-specific. CMV carriers having the relevant HLA were flagged by cumulative public TCR beta family frequency.

The sample holds many counts of this clonotype. Its antigen is not identified. This receptor was identified in a human donor in good health (CMV status not recorded). Some clones in this sample may be carry-over from other donors' samples. The sample was PBMCs.

As DNA, the CDR3 is TGTGCCAGCACCTACAGGGTAGCGGGGGGCATGGCCGGGGAGCTGTTTTTT. This encodes CASTYRVAGGMAGELFF. This chain joins TRBV6-2 or TRBV6-3 and TRBJ2-2; 10 bases line up with TRBD2. This CDR3 has 17 amino acids. Unmatched junction bases numbered 14, after V lost 7 bases and J lost 6 bases. Germline V gene lookup returns CDR1 MNHEY and CDR2 SVGEGT.